The 27 T cell receptor beta chains reported below all come from one sample, sequenced in a study of shared clonotypes between healthy human individuals. The method was immunoSEQ multiplex PCR; TCRdb's version includes in-frame clones alone and lacks a portion of them. This table has about 2 million clones, 95% appearing once. Source material: naive CD4+ T cells sorted from blood. Documented subset: CD45RA+ positively selected. These TCRs come from a man aged 18 to 30 in good health.

V is TRBV7-2 and J is TRBJ1-4; D may be TRBD1 (6 bases). V lost 1 base and J lost 1, with 7 bases in between. Germline V gene lookup returns CDR1 SGHTA and CDR2 FQGNSA. CDR3 size: 15 residues. Here the CDR3 reads CASSLGGQTNEKLFF. The CDR3 coding sequence is TGTGCCAGCAGCTTAGGGGGACAAACTAATGAAAAACTGTTTTTT.

CDR3 loop: CASSIKGASPLHF. CDR3 in DNA: TGTGCCAGTAGTATAAAGGGGGCCTCACCCCTCCACTTT. V gene TRBV19 combines with J gene TRBJ1-6; 7 positions agree with TRBD1. The CDR3 spans 13 residues. Trimming cost V 2 bases and J 10 bases; bases outside gene matches: 2. From germline, CDR1 is LNHDA and CDR2 SQIVND (reference sequence).

The V gene is TRBV5-1, the J gene TRBJ2-3, with D possibly matching TRBD2 (5 bases). Per the germline V gene, CDR1 is SGHRS and CDR2 is YFSETQ. This CDR3 is built from 14 residues. V lost 7 bases, J lost 1 base, and 13 bases lay in between. DNA for the CDR3: TGCGCCAGCGTAGGGCTAGCAGGCACAGATACGCAGTATTTT. Translated, it gives CASVGLAGTDTQYF.

The chain links TRBV18 to TRBJ1-6; no reliable D call. Germline-derived CDR1 and CDR2 are KGHSH and LQKENI. V was trimmed by 4 bases and J by 7 bases, leaving 8 bases between them. The CDR3 loop spans 13 amino acids. This CDR3 is CASSLNGNSPLHF. The CDR3 DNA follows: TGTGCCAGCTCACTAAACGGGAATTCACCCCTCCACTTT. The full variable domain, in which reference TRBV18 and TRBJ1-6 provide the parts outside the CDR3, is NAGVMQNPRHLVRRRGQEARLRCSPMKGHSHVYWYRQLPEEGLKFMVYLQKENIIDESGMPKERFSAEFPKEGPSILRIQQVVRGDSAAYFCASSLNGNSPLHFGNGTRLTVT.

Concerning this clone: Other nucleotide sequences in the sample specify the same CDR3. V usage is TRBV5-1 and J usage is TRBJ2-7; the D call may be TRBD1 or TRBD2 (5 bases each). This CDR3 comprises 12 residues. Per germline, CDR1 SGHRS and CDR2 YFSETQ. Trimming stripped 0 bases from V and 7 bases from J, with 8 bases between. CDR3 sequence (DNA): TGCGCCAGCAGCTTGGCCGGGGCAGAGCAGTACTTC. Protein: CASSLAGAEQYF.

V is TRBV6-5 and J is TRBJ1-3; 7 positions agree with TRBD1. Germline V gene sequence: CDR1 MNHEY, CDR2 SVGAGI. V lost 6 bases to trimming and J lost 1 base; unmatched junction nucleotides: 3. The CDR3 length is 14 residues. CDR3 region: CASRRQGSGNTIYF. The DNA of the CDR3 is TGTGCCAGCAGACGACAGGGATCTGGAAACACCATATATTTT.

The gene calls are TRBV30 and TRBJ2-3; D gene ambiguous. CDR1 is GTSNPN and CDR2 is SVGIG in the germline V gene (reference sequence). Trimming removed 5 bases at V and 4 bases at J, with 7 bases between. The CDR3 totals 11 residues. CDR3 sequence: CAWARSDTQYF. Written as DNA, the CDR3 is TGTGCCTGGGCTCGCTCAGATACGCAGTATTTT.

The V call is TRBV7-8, the J call TRBJ2-2; 14 bases map to TRBD2. The CDR3 is made up of 17 amino acids. CDR1 SGHVS and CDR2 FQNEAQ come from the germline V gene. J gave up 0 bases and V 9 bases, and 6 bases lay outside the gene matches. This chain's CDR3 is CASRTSGGTTNTGELFF. In DNA form, the CDR3 reads TGTGCCAGTAGGACTAGCGGGGGGACCACGAACACCGGGGAGCTGTTTTTT.

This chain connects TRBV10-3 to TRBJ2-3; D call uncertain. Between the trimmed V and J ends, which lost 2 bases and 2 bases, there was a span of 2 bases. CDR3 length: 12 amino acids. Germline lookup yields CDR1 ENHRY and CDR2 SYGVKD. CDR3 sequence: CAISELTDTQYF. For the CDR3, the DNA is TGTGCCATCAGTGAGCTCACAGATACGCAGTATTTT.

Note on this clone: This same CDR3 is encoded by further DNA sequences in the sample. Here the CDR3 DNA reads TGTGCCAGCAGTTCCGGGACAGGAGGAAACACCATATATTTT. Translating gives CASSSGTGGNTIYF. The gene calls are TRBV6-5 and TRBJ1-3, with 8 bases aligning to TRBD1. Germline CDR1 is MNHEY and CDR2 is SVGAGI. The J segment lost 4 bases and the V segment lost 4 bases, leaving 3 bases of the junction unmatched. This CDR3 is 14 amino acids long.

The rearrangement uses TRBV12-5 and TRBJ2-7, with 14 bases lining up with TRBD2. This CDR3 contains 17 residues. Germline loops: CDR1 LGHNT, CDR2 FRNRAP. Trimming at V came to 4 bases and at J to 2 bases, leaving 7 bases not matched to a gene. CDR3 in amino acids: CASGWGLAGVPPYEQYF. CDR3 coding DNA: TGTGCTAGTGGTTGGGGACTAGCGGGAGTGCCCCCCTACGAGCAGTACTTC.

The CDR3 loop reads CASSVGTDSYEQYF. The DNA for the CDR3 is TGTGCCAGCAGCGTAGGAACCGATTCCTACGAGCAGTACTTC. The chain is built from TRBV9 and TRBJ2-7; D remains unclear. V dropped 0 bases and J dropped 1 base, with 8 bases sitting between them. Looked up from germline, CDR1 is SGDLS and CDR2 is YYNGEE. The CDR3 runs 14 residues. Full variable domain (outside the CDR3, taken from reference TRBV9 and TRBJ2-7): DSGVTQTPKHLITATGQRVTLRCSPRSGDLSVYWYQQSLDQGLQFLIQYYNGEERAKGNILERFSAQQFPDLHSELNLSSLELGDSALYFCASSVGTDSYEQYFGPGTRLTVT.

As DNA, the CDR3 is TGTGCCAGCAGCTTAGTTGCGGGGAGCCAAGAGACCCAGTACTTC. Its translation is CASSLVAGSQETQYF. The chain is built from TRBV7-3 and TRBJ2-5; a weak D match, TRBD2 (6 bases). Trimming cost V 2 bases and J 1 base, with 11 bases left between them. Germline-derived CDR1 and CDR2 are SGHTA and FQGTGA. The CDR3 contains 15 residues.

This rearrangement joins TRBV5-4 to TRBJ2-3; TRBD1 or TRBD2 may be the D gene (5 bases each). Per the germline V gene, CDR1 is SGHNT and CDR2 is YYREEE (reference sequence). Trimming shortened V by 1 base and J by 7 bases, and 19 bases separated the two germline ends. The CDR3 spans 16 residues. Here the CDR3 DNA reads TGTGCCAGCAGCTTGATCCGGGACCGTCGAGGGAATACGCAGTATTTT. Its protein product is CASSLIRDRRGNTQYF. Together with reference TRBV5-4 and TRBJ2-3, the CDR3 gives the full variable domain: ETGVTQSPTHLIKTRGQQVTLRCSSQSGHNTVSWYQQALGQGPQFIFQYYREEENGRGNFPPRFSGLQFPNYSSELNVNALELDDSALYLCASSLIRDRRGNTQYFGPGTRLTVL.

Of note for this clone: Relative to the germline gene, one junction end is altered; a read error may explain this. The chain joins TRBV14 to TRBJ2-3; D uncertain. Germline lookup yields CDR1 SGHDN and CDR2 FVKESK. The CDR3 has 11 residues. This CDR3 reads CASSQREIPEF. The CDR3 nucleotides are TGTGCCAGCAGCCAAAGAGAAATTCCGGAATTT.

V and J are TRBV6-6 and TRBJ2-7; D perhaps matches TRBD1 (6 bases). The CDR3 length is 13 residues. Trimming took 7 bases from V and 0 from J, leaving 10 bases between them. CDR1 is MNHNY and CDR2 is SVGAGI in the germline V gene (reference sequence). CDR3 sequence: CASTRTDSYEQYF. The CDR3, as DNA: TGTGCCAGCACCCGGACAGACTCCTACGAGCAGTACTTC.

The rearrangement joins TRBV5-4 to TRBJ2-5; 12 bases are shared with TRBD2. V lost 0 bases, J lost 5 bases, and 5 bases stayed unmatched. Germline V gives CDR1 SGHNT, CDR2 YYREEE (reference sequence). The CDR3 length is 16 residues. CDR3 loop: CASSLAGTSGRETQYF. The CDR3 DNA sequence: TGTGCCAGCAGCTTGGCTGGGACTAGCGGGCGGGAGACCCAGTACTTC. The whole variable domain, remainder taken from reference TRBV5-4 and TRBJ2-5, is ETGVTQSPTHLIKTRGQQVTLRCSSQSGHNTVSWYQQALGQGPQFIFQYYREEENGRGNFPPRFSGLQFPNYSSELNVNALELDDSALYLCASSLAGTSGRETQYFGPGTRLLVL.

The V gene is TRBV10-3, the J gene TRBJ2-1; 7 nucleotides align to TRBD2. The CDR3 spans 11 residues. The germline V gene has CDR1 ENHRY and CDR2 SYGVKD. Trimming cost V 10 bases and J 5 bases; bases outside gene matches: 2. CDR3 in DNA: TGTGCCAGCCTAGCGGACAATGAGCAGTTCTTC. It is translated as CASLADNEQFF.

The chain links TRBV7-3 to TRBJ2-1; TRBD1 is a possible D gene (5 bases). CDR1 is SGHTA, CDR2 FQGTGA, per germline. This CDR3 is 15 amino acids long. With 2 bases removed from V and 4 bases from J, the gap between germline ends came to 12 bases. The CDR3 DNA sequence: TGTGCCAGCAGCTTATCAGGGATGGTTTACAATGAGCAGTTCTTC. Encoded protein: CASSLSGMVYNEQFF.

This rearrangement joins TRBV5-1 to TRBJ2-5; TRBD1 agrees at 8 bases. This CDR3 region has 16 residues. Germline V gene lookup returns CDR1 SGHRS and CDR2 YFSETQ. Germline trimming cut 0 bases from V and 0 bases from J; bases unmatched to any gene: 4. CDR3 DNA: TGCGCCAGCAGCTTGGGTCGGGACAGGTACCAAGAGACCCAGTACTTC. It translates to CASSLGRDRYQETQYF.

This sequence joins TRBV18 and TRBJ1-4, with TRBD1 identical over 10 bases. Trimming took 3 bases from V and 6 from J; bases not matched to a gene: 4. This CDR3 has 15 amino acids. Germline V lookup: CDR1 KGHSH, CDR2 LQKENI. This CDR3 is CASSPAGTGDEKLFF. The CDR3 DNA is TGTGCCAGCTCACCCGCCGGGACAGGGGATGAAAAACTGTTTTTT.

Regarding this clone: The sample carries other DNA sequences with the same CDR3. The rearrangement joins TRBV30 to TRBJ2-3, with unresolved D. The V and J ends lost 4 bases and 8 bases respectively, with 13 bases between them. Germline V gene sequence: CDR1 GTSNPN, CDR2 SVGIG (reference sequence). The CDR3 runs to 12 residues. The CDR3 DNA is TGTGCCTGGAACGAAGGGCCAGGTACGCAGTATTTT. It codes for CAWNEGPGTQYF.

The J gene is TRBJ1-4, the V gene TRBV29-1; D uncertain. Per the germline V gene, CDR1 is SQVTM and CDR2 is ANQGSEA. The V end was cut by 0 bases, the J end by 7 bases, with 9 bases between. CDR3 length: 13 amino acids. This CDR3 reads CSVEDRPSEKLFF. The CDR3 DNA is TGCAGCGTTGAAGATCGGCCTTCTGAAAAACTGTTTTTT.

This rearrangement joins TRBV7-2 to TRBJ2-5; TRBD2 aligns across 10 bases. Germline loops: CDR1 SGHTA, CDR2 FQGNSA. This CDR3 has 16 residues. The ends lost 5 bases at V and 5 bases at J; junction bases unmatched: 11. The CDR3 DNA follows: TGTGCCAGCAGCCGCCTATCTAGCGGGAGTGGCGAGACCCAGTACTTC. Translated: CASSRLSSGSGETQYF.

The chain has TRBV27 and TRBJ1-2; TRBD1 agrees at 8 bases. This CDR3 is built from 15 residues. The germline CDR1 and CDR2 sequences are MNHEY and SMNVEV (reference sequence). The trim removed 3 bases at V and 5 bases at J, leaving 8 bases unmatched. The CDR3 loop is CASSFKDRGPYGYTF. In nucleotides, the CDR3 is TGTGCCAGCAGTTTTAAAGACAGGGGACCGTATGGCTACACCTTC.

Concerning this clone itself: The sample contains more than one DNA sequence encoding this CDR3. CDR3 bases: TGTGCCAGCAGGACAGGGGGGAACGAGCAGTACTTC. It codes for CASRTGGNEQYF. The chain uses TRBV2 and TRBJ2-7; 9 bases match TRBD1. CDR1 SNHLY and CDR2 FYNNEI come from the germline V gene. With 6 bases clipped from V and 5 bases from J, the junction kept 2 bases outside the gene matches. CDR3 size: 12 residues.

The J gene is TRBJ2-1, the V gene TRBV11-1; TRBD2 matches 8 bases. Germline lookup yields CDR1 SGHAT and CDR2 FQDESV (reference sequence). This CDR3 is built from 18 residues. Trimming removed 5 bases from V and 7 bases from J; junction bases left unmatched: 19. CDR3 sequence reads: CASSPGLAPGDVRNEQFF. For the CDR3, the DNA is TGTGCCAGCAGCCCTGGACTAGCACCGGGGGATGTAAGAAATGAGCAGTTCTTC.